This paragraph reports one T cell receptor beta chain. Its antigen is as yet unknown. Clones were sequenced by immunoSEQ multiplex PCR, and TCRdb holds only the in-frame ones, with some missing. The data contain about 5,900 clones, 70% to 90% of them seen just once; the ten biggest clones take up just under 6.5%. The data belong to a study of immune cell composition in non-small cell lung cancer. Looking at the study overall: Tumours were mainly lung adenocarcinoma or squamous cell carcinoma. Study findings and constraints: About four fifths of squamous and roughly 34% of adenocarcinoma cases had tumour-associated clones >0.5%. Dominant in vivo tumour-associated clones were not shown to share tumour-reactive sequences.

V was shortened by 5 bases and J by 0 bases, with 10 bases between the two germline ends. CDR1 and CDR2 from the germline V gene are LNHDA and SQIVND (reference sequence). The CDR3 loop spans 14 amino acids. Normal lung was sampled as far from the tumour as possible, at least 3 cm. Genomic DNA came from frozen unsorted single-cell suspensions. Sample: non-adjacent lung tissue. The origin of this receptor is a human donor with non-small cell lung cancer. The chain uses TRBV19 and TRBJ1-1; maybe TRBD1 (5 bases). As DNA, the CDR3 is TGTGCCAGTAGTGTGAGCAGGGTGAACACTGAAGCTTTCTTT. Translating gives CASSVSRVNTEAFF. The full variable domain, with the rest looked up from reference TRBV19 and TRBJ1-1, is DGGITQSPKYLFRKEGQNVTLSCEQNLNHDAMYWYRQDPGQGLRLIYYSQIVNDFQKGDIAEGYSVSREKKESFPLTVTSAQKNPTAFYLCASSVSRVNTEAFFGQGTRLTVV.